This is a list of T cell receptor beta chains from one sample in a study of blood T cell repertoires in COVID-19. TCRdb's copy holds only in-frame clones and misses some; the assay was immunoSEQ multiplex PCR. In the table there are approximately 160,000 clones, around four fifths of which are singletons. Sequencing was carried out using PBMCs or T cells enriched from blood (not recorded which). The source is a woman aged 50 to 65 who had recovered from COVID-19. Both conserved end residues are part of each CDR3. Fields, in order: V gene, CDR3 protein.

V: TRBV18
CDR3: CASSPARGSQFF

V: TRBV24-1
CDR3: CATSDLKEDIQYF

V: TRBV13
CDR3: CASSLAIGTGQNEQFF

V: TRBV27
CDR3: CASSLSYRAETQYF

V: TRBV5-1
CDR3: CASQPFGGAVRDTQYF

V: TRBV11-3
CDR3: CASSLGEGRSSYNEQFF

V: TRBV5-6
CDR3: CASSAARNEKLFF

V: TRBV6-2/TRBV6-3
CDR3: CASSPGGAANTGELFF

V: TRBV25-1
CDR3: CASSGGTGQGGETQYF

V: TRBV9
CDR3: CASSAGLAFGGELFF

V: TRBV10-2
CDR3: CASSDDPTGDTQYF

V: TRBV21-1
CDR3: CASSKQGRVETQYF

V: TRBV4-3
CDR3: CASSPGSLGGRETQYF

V: TRBV6-2/TRBV6-3
CDR3: CASSYRDIGELFF

V: TRBV28
CDR3: CASSQPYSFGYTF

V: TRBV5-1
CDR3: CASSPQGMNTEAFF

V: TRBV11-2
CDR3: CASSLVTGASTDTQYF

V: TRBV28
CDR3: CASSHIRAGGRRVDTGELFF

V: TRBV5-1
CDR3: CASSSWTAGGAETQYF

V: TRBV4-1
CDR3: CASSTSVNYGYTF

V: TRBV5-1
CDR3: CASRVAGGVEQFF

V: TRBV5-1
CDR3: CASSLGGGANTEAFF

V: TRBV18
CDR3: CASSPRDYSNQPQHF

V: TRBV9
CDR3: CASSETDRGGQPQHF

V: TRBV11-2
CDR3: CASRLPGGLSEKLFF

V: TRBV7-9
CDR3: CASSFQGEYGYTF

V: TRBV11-2
CDR3: CASSFTPEREQFF

V: TRBV11-2
CDR3: CASRLTDTQYF

V: TRBV4-1
CDR3: CASSQIPTGGGEGYTF